The 6 T cell receptor beta chains listed next were all sequenced from one sample in a study of early T cells in non-severe SARS-CoV-2 infection. TCRdb reanalysed the 5' RACE reads using MiXCR and keeps one entry per CDR3 protein. The data show approximately 70,000 distinct CDR3 sequences, with 9.5% to 13% seen just once and around 7.3% held by the top ten. The sample in question was whole blood, obtained at baseline. All receptors derive from an adult who was a healthcare worker with PCR-confirmed SARS-CoV-2 infection or an uninfected control (not recorded which).

This clonotype was found many times. The V gene is TRBV20-1, the J gene TRBJ1-5; 7 bases agree with TRBD1. Unmatched junction bases numbered 7, after V lost 3 bases and J lost 8 bases. Germline values: CDR1 DFQATT, CDR2 SNEGSKA (reference sequence). CDR3 length: 13 residues. CDR3 DNA sequence: TGCAGTGCTAGGCGGGCAGGGGGGAAGCCCCAGCATTTT. Protein product: CSARRAGGKPQHF.

V gene TRBV9 combines with J gene TRBJ1-3; a weak D match, TRBD1 (5 bases). Trimming shortened V by 4 bases and J by 4 bases, and 12 bases separated the two germline ends. CDR3 size: 14 residues. Germline values: CDR1 SGDLS, CDR2 YYNGEE. The CDR3, as DNA: TGTGCCAGCAGCCCACAGGCTTCCGGAAACACCATATATTTT. This encodes CASSPQASGNTIYF.

V usage is TRBV18 and J usage is TRBJ1-6; 11 bases are shared with TRBD1. Germline V gene lookup returns CDR1 KGHSH and CDR2 LQKENI. There are 14 residues in the CDR3. The trim removed 3 bases at V and 10 bases at J, leaving 2 bases unmatched. The CDR3 nucleotides read TGTGCCAGCTCACCGGACAGGGGGCAGTCACCCCTCCACTTT. Its protein is CASSPDRGQSPLHF.

The V call is TRBV6-4, the J call TRBJ2-7; D not certain. The V end was cut by 8 bases, the J end by 2 bases, with 13 bases between. This CDR3 region has 13 residues. The germline V gene encodes CDR1 MRHNA and CDR2 SNTAGT. The CDR3 is CASYARQTYEQYF. CDR3 DNA: TGTGCCAGCTACGCAAGGCAGACCTACGAGCAGTACTTC.

Many counts were recorded for this clonotype. The gene calls are TRBV6-1 and TRBJ1-5, with a weak D call TRBD1 (5 bases). Germline CDR1 and CDR2: MNHNS and SASEGT. The ends were cut back, 3 bases at V and 4 bases at J, with 10 bases in the middle. The CDR3 runs 14 residues. The CDR3 region is CASSEQRGNQPQHF. CDR3 coding DNA: TGTGCCAGCAGTGAGCAAAGGGGAAATCAGCCCCAGCATTTT.

This clonotype has more than one count but fewer than ten. This rearrangement joins TRBV5-1 to TRBJ2-7, with 15 bases aligning to TRBD2. The germline V gene encodes CDR1 SGHRS and CDR2 YFSETQ. The CDR3 loop spans 17 amino acids. Losses at the gene ends were 2 bases for V and 3 bases for J; bases not matched to a gene: 6. CDR3 in DNA: TGCGCCAGCAGCTTTGAAGGACTAGCGGGGGGGAACTACGAGCAGTACTTC. Amino acid sequence: CASSFEGLAGGNYEQYF.